This T cell receptor beta chain was profiled in a study of T cell responses to AZD1222 COVID-19 vaccine. For the study at large: Recipients boosted at about 4 weeks or about 12 weeks are pooled.

This clone was seen only once. Its antigen is currently unknown. Per the germline V gene, CDR1 is SGDLS and CDR2 is YYNGEE. CDR3 length: 14 residues. V lost 3 bases to trimming and J lost 7 bases, with 14 bases between them. The assay was immunoSEQ multiplex PCR, and TCRdb's table has in-frame clones only and misses some. The repertoire includes 80,000 or so clones, 70% to 90% of them detected once, and approximately 1.6% sits in the top ten. Overall study results and limits: Close to half of spike-specific TCRs reportedly recognize unmutated variant regions. Rises in breadth and depth of Spike-specific TCRs came after two AZD1222 doses.

This chain links TRBV9 with TRBJ1-5; D possibly corresponds to TRBD1 (5 bases). The receptor's source is an adult in good health. This specimen was peripheral blood, taken on day 0 of AZD1222 vaccination. The CDR3 DNA follows: TGTGCCAGCAGCGGAGGGATCCCAGGGCAGCCCCAGCATTTT. Encoded protein: CASSGGIPGQPQHF.